These T cell receptor beta chains were read from a single sample in a study of control samples from healthy donors and cancer patients. The data were produced by immunoSEQ multiplex PCR, yet TCRdb's version contains in-frame clones alone and is incomplete. The table shows 150,000 to 200,000 clones, with roughly 88% occurring only once. Sequenced material: blood. Receptor source: a man aged 18 to 30 in good health. Each CDR3 is given with its conserved first and last residue. A D gene is named only where the DNA matches it firmly. Clone size, where shown, is once, few, many, or a class for clones that have expanded.

V gene,J gene,clone size,D gene,CDR3 DNA,CDR3 protein
TRBV7-2,TRBJ1-6,-,-,TGTGCCAGCAGCCTCGGGAGTGGTTCACCCCTCCACTTT,CASSLGSGSPLHF
TRBV4-2,TRBJ1-1,-,TRBD1,TGTGCCAGCAGCCAATCGACAGGGGGCTATACTGAAGCTTTCTTT,CASSQSTGGYTEAFF
TRBV19,TRBJ1-3,-,-,TGTGCCAGTACCCCGCTCCGGGACCCAGGAAACACCATATATTTT,CASTPLRDPGNTIYF
TRBV19,TRBJ1-1,-,TRBD1,TGTGCCAGTAGACCGACAGGGGCTGGCAGAGCTTTCTTT,CASRPTGAGRAFF
TRBV5-1,TRBJ2-1,-,TRBD1,TGCGCCAGCAGCTTTGTCCAGGGGGCGAATGAGCAGTTCTTC,CASSFVQGANEQFF
TRBV18,TRBJ1-3,-,-,TGTGCCAGCTCACCCCTAGGCGGGGGCCCGTCTGGAAACACCATATATTTT,CASSPLGGGPSGNTIYF
TRBV10-3,TRBJ2-1,-,-,TGTGCCATCAGTGAGCGGCAGGGGTTCTCCTACAATGAGCAGTTCTTC,CAISERQGFSYNEQFF
TRBV19,TRBJ2-5,-,-,TGTGCCAGTAGTATAGAAGAGACCCAGTACTTC,CASSIEETQYF
TRBV3-1/TRBV3-2,TRBJ1-3,-,-,TGTGCCAGCAGCCAAAGGGGCGCTGGAAACACCATATATTTT,CASSQRGAGNTIYF
TRBV7-6,TRBJ1-1,-,TRBD1,TGTGCCAGCAGTTCCGGACAGGGGCGGGGAGCTTTCTTT,CASSSGQGRGAFF
TRBV15,TRBJ2-5,-,-,TGTGCCACCAGCAGAGATCGGGCAGGGGTCCAAGAGACCCAGTACTTC,CATSRDRAGVQETQYF
TRBV19,TRBJ1-1,-,-,TGTGCCAGTAGTATAGCAGGCGTCATGAACACTGAAGCTTTCTTT,CASSIAGVMNTEAFF
TRBV2,TRBJ1-5,-,TRBD1,TGTGCCAGCAACAGGGGCAACCAGCCCCAGCATTTT,CASNRGNQPQHF
TRBV5-1,TRBJ2-5,-,-,TGCGCCAGCAGCTCCGAGGACAGCCAAGAGACCCAGTACTTC,CASSSEDSQETQYF
TRBV19,TRBJ2-7,-,-,TGTGCCAGTAGTACCCAGGGCGGAATCTACGAGCAGTACTTC,CASSTQGGIYEQYF
TRBV28,TRBJ1-3,-,TRBD1,TGTGCCAGCAGCCCGACAGGGTTCTCTGGAAACACCATATATTTT,CASSPTGFSGNTIYF
TRBV30,TRBJ1-1,-,-,TGTGCCTTCTCGGGAGGGTTCGTGAACACTGAAGCTTTCTTT,CAFSGGFVNTEAFF
TRBV7-8,TRBJ2-3,-,-,TGTGCCAGCAGCTTAGGCTGGGTAGGGGATACGCAGTATTTT,CASSLGWVGDTQYF
TRBV7-2,TRBJ1-5,-,TRBD1,TGTGCCAGCAGCCGCGACAGGGTCAATCAGCCCCAGCATTTT,CASSRDRVNQPQHF
TRBV19,TRBJ2-7,-,-,TGTGCCAGTAGCCCCATCTTGGGGGACTACGAGCAGTACTTC,CASSPILGDYEQYF
TRBV11-2,TRBJ2-3,once,-,TGTGCCAGCAGCTTAGCGTCAGGGGCTACGCAGTATTTT,CASSLASGATQYF
TRBV30,TRBJ1-1,-,-,TGTGCCTGGAGTCGAGGGTATGGAGGCACTGAAGCTTTCTTT,CAWSRGYGGTEAFF
TRBV4-1,TRBJ2-5,-,-,TGCGCCAGCAGCATAGAGGGTCCGTACCAAGAGACCCAGTACTTC,CASSIEGPYQETQYF
TRBV24-1,TRBJ2-5,-,-,TGTGCCACCAGTTTACGCGGAGGAGGTGGAGAGACCCAGTACTTC,CATSLRGGGGETQYF
TRBV19,TRBJ2-5,-,TRBD1,TGTGCCACCTCAAGGAGGCAGGGGGTAAAAGAGACCCAGTACTTC,CATSRRQGVKETQYF
TRBV13,TRBJ2-5,-,TRBD2,TGTGCCAGCAGCTTAAGCCTAGCGGGGCCAGAGACCCAGTACTTC,CASSLSLAGPETQYF
TRBV19,TRBJ1-2,once,-,TGTGCCAGTTGCGTCGAGGGCGCGGGAGCTAACTATGGCTACACCTTC,CASCVEGAGANYGYTF
TRBV2,TRBJ1-2,-,-,TGTGCCAGCAGTCACAGGGATTTTAGCTATGGCTACACCTTC,CASSHRDFSYGYTF
TRBV28,TRBJ1-3,-,-,TGTGCCAGCAGTCTCCCCGGGAGCTCTGGAAACACCATATATTTT,CASSLPGSSGNTIYF
TRBV7-3,TRBJ2-2,once,-,TGTGCCAGCAGCCCGGCTCCAAGCAGGGCAGGCGGGGAGCTGTTTTTT,CASSPAPSRAGGELFF
TRBV5-1,TRBJ2-7,-,-,TGCGCCAGCAGCGTCGACAGCATTGCCTACGAGCAGTACTTC,CASSVDSIAYEQYF
TRBV2,TRBJ2-1,once,-,TGTGCCAGCAGTGAATTCCCCAATGAGCAGTTCTTC,CASSEFPNEQFF
TRBV6-7,TRBJ1-1,-,-,TGTGCCAGCAGTTTGGAGGGTGAAGCGGACCGGGAACCTTTGAACACTGAAGCTTTCTTT,CASSLEGEADREPLNTEAFF
TRBV27,TRBJ2-7,-,-,TGTGCCAGCAGTTCCCCCGGGACCAAAGGGGACGAGCAGTACTTC,CASSSPGTKGDEQYF
TRBV6-5,TRBJ2-1,-,TRBD1,TGTGCCAGCGGGACAGCAGGCTCCTACAATGAGCAGTTCTTC,CASGTAGSYNEQFF
TRBV2,TRBJ1-1,-,-,TGTGCCAGCAGTGATCCAGGGGTGAACACTGAAGCTTTCTTT,CASSDPGVNTEAFF
TRBV28,TRBJ1-1,-,-,TGTGCCATCCTGGGGGGGAGGACTGAAGCTTTCTTT,CAILGGRTEAFF
TRBV28,TRBJ2-2,-,TRBD2,TGTGCCACAAGGACTAGCGGGAACACCGGGGAGCTGTTTTTT,CATRTSGNTGELFF
TRBV9,TRBJ2-1,-,TRBD1,TGTGCCAGCAGCTCGGGACAGGCGACCTACAATGAGCAGTTCTTC,CASSSGQATYNEQFF
TRBV9,TRBJ2-3,-,TRBD2,TGTGCCAGCAGCGTAGGGACTAGCTTCCCAGATACGCAGTATTTT,CASSVGTSFPDTQYF
TRBV24-1,TRBJ2-5,-,-,TGTGCCACCAGTGATGACCCAAAAGAGACCCAGTACTTC,CATSDDPKETQYF
TRBV29-1,TRBJ1-1,-,-,TGCAGCGTTGAAAAACAGACGAACACTGAAGCTTTCTTT,CSVEKQTNTEAFF
TRBV14,TRBJ2-7,-,-,TGTGCCAGCAGCCAAGGGCCGGGACCGAAAGGATACGAGCAGTACTTC,CASSQGPGPKGYEQYF
TRBV11-2,TRBJ2-3,-,-,TGTGCCAGCAGCCCTAGTGGGCAGACTAGCACAGATACGCAGTATTTT,CASSPSGQTSTDTQYF
TRBV6-5,TRBJ2-1,-,-,TGTGCCAGCAGCCGTACTAGTTCCTACAATGAGCAGTTCTTC,CASSRTSSYNEQFF
TRBV19,TRBJ2-7,-,-,TGTGCCAGTTCGTGGTCGTTGATATCCGACGAGCAGTACTTC,CASSWSLISDEQYF
TRBV6-4,TRBJ2-3,-,TRBD2,TGTGCCAGCAGTGAAAAGTTTGCGGGGGAATCAGATACGCAGTATTTT,CASSEKFAGESDTQYF
TRBV7-8,TRBJ2-2,-,TRBD2,TGTGCCAGCCCAGCCCCTGGACTAGTCGGCGGGGAGCTGTTTTTT,CASPAPGLVGGELFF